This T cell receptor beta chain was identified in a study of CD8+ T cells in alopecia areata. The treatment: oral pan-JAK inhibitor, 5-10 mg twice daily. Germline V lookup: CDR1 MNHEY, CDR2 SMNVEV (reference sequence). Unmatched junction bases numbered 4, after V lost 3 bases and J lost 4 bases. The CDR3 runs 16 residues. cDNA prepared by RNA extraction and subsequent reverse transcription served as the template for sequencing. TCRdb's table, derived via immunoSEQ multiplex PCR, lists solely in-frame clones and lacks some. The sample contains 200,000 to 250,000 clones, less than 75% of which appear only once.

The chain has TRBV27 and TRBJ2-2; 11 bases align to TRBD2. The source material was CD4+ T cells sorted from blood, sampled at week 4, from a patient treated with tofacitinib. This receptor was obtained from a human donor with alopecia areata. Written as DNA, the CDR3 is TGTGCCAGCAGTTTGTGGCTAGCGGGGGGCACCGGGGAGCTGTTTTTT. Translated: CASSLWLAGGTGELFF.